A selection of T cell receptor beta chains follows, all from one sample in a study of blood T cell repertoires in COVID-19. Data came from immunoSEQ multiplex PCR; TCRdb stores just in-frame clones and leaves some out. Here the sample spans some 100,000 clones, 85% to 90% being singletons. Sequencing input: peripheral blood. Source of these receptors: a woman aged 70-85 years with acute or convalescent COVID-19. The conserved cysteine and the conserved F or W are not part of the CDR3 here. Clone size is shown for a subset of rows, as once, few, many or a class of expanded clone.

abundance: .; v_gene: TRBV3-1/TRBV3-2; j_gene: TRBJ2-1; CDR3aa: ASSHTGTTKF
abundance: .; v_gene: TRBV5-1; j_gene: TRBJ2-6; CDR3aa: ASSLVPDLSSGANVLT
abundance: .; v_gene: TRBV5-6; j_gene: TRBJ2-2; CDR3aa: ASSLTGMNTGELF
abundance: .; v_gene: TRBV3-1/TRBV3-2; j_gene: TRBJ2-5; CDR3aa: ASSFGQQETQY
abundance: once; v_gene: TRBV5-1; j_gene: TRBJ2-3; CDR3aa: ASSLPWDRSTDTQY
abundance: .; v_gene: TRBV11-2; j_gene: TRBJ2-2; CDR3aa: ASSLTGVNTGELF
abundance: .; v_gene: TRBV20-1; j_gene: TRBJ2-7; CDR3aa: SALAGREQY
abundance: .; v_gene: TRBV6-5; j_gene: TRBJ1-2; CDR3aa: ASSLVSAHYGYT
abundance: .; v_gene: TRBV4-1; j_gene: TRBJ2-3; CDR3aa: ASSQERGVSSTDTQY
abundance: .; v_gene: TRBV6-5; j_gene: TRBJ1-5; CDR3aa: ASSTGGHQPQH
abundance: .; v_gene: TRBV7-3; j_gene: TRBJ2-1; CDR3aa: ASSLTAGSDNEQF
abundance: .; v_gene: TRBV2; j_gene: TRBJ2-5; CDR3aa: ASRLAVQETQY
abundance: once; v_gene: TRBV9; j_gene: TRBJ2-2; CDR3aa: ASRRTSTGELF
abundance: once; v_gene: TRBV6-5; j_gene: TRBJ1-5; CDR3aa: ASRKGTASNQPQH
abundance: .; v_gene: TRBV5-4; j_gene: TRBJ2-7; CDR3aa: ASSLALAGGQNEQY
abundance: .; v_gene: TRBV10-2; j_gene: TRBJ2-1; CDR3aa: ASSEEDSGEILGYNEQF
abundance: .; v_gene: TRBV5-1; j_gene: TRBJ1-4; CDR3aa: ASSLATGTGFEKLF
abundance: .; v_gene: TRBV5-1; j_gene: TRBJ2-3; CDR3aa: ASSHPAGDRGADTQY
abundance: few; v_gene: TRBV18; j_gene: TRBJ2-6; CDR3aa: ASSLGGQGTGANVLT
abundance: .; v_gene: TRBV7-2; j_gene: TRBJ1-5; CDR3aa: ASSANTGGSQPQH
abundance: .; v_gene: TRBV6-5; j_gene: TRBJ2-3; CDR3aa: ASSYSRGRRTDTQY
abundance: .; v_gene: TRBV5-8; j_gene: TRBJ1-5; CDR3aa: ASSWGPVGGNQPQH
abundance: .; v_gene: TRBV7-9; j_gene: TRBJ2-1; CDR3aa: ASSLKGFDEQF
abundance: once; v_gene: TRBV19; j_gene: TRBJ1-5; CDR3aa: ASTQVGVQPQH
abundance: .; v_gene: TRBV7-9; j_gene: TRBJ2-5; CDR3aa: ASSSGTRETQY
abundance: .; v_gene: TRBV2; j_gene: TRBJ2-7; CDR3aa: ASSPGGNSYEQY
abundance: .; v_gene: TRBV5-6; j_gene: TRBJ2-7; CDR3aa: ASSRRGTSGKSYEQY
abundance: once; v_gene: TRBV5-6; j_gene: TRBJ1-4; CDR3aa: ASSLVGGTGPNEKLF
abundance: .; v_gene: TRBV5-1; j_gene: TRBJ2-3; CDR3aa: ASSLDSASDTQY
abundance: .; v_gene: TRBV5-1; j_gene: TRBJ1-1; CDR3aa: ASSSTENTEAF
abundance: few; v_gene: TRBV10-2; j_gene: TRBJ1-1; CDR3aa: ASSEVREAAEAF
abundance: .; v_gene: TRBV7-8; j_gene: TRBJ2-7; CDR3aa: ASSLMTGAVEQY
abundance: .; v_gene: TRBV5-3; j_gene: TRBJ1-5; CDR3aa: ARSIRDRRGFHQPQH
abundance: .; v_gene: TRBV12-5; j_gene: TRBJ2-2; CDR3aa: ASGLVLTGHFNTGELF
abundance: .; v_gene: TRBV29-1; j_gene: TRBJ1-2; CDR3aa: SVASVRDYGYT
abundance: .; v_gene: TRBV3-1/TRBV3-2; j_gene: TRBJ2-7; CDR3aa: ASSPGQGYEQY
abundance: .; v_gene: TRBV28; j_gene: TRBJ2-7; CDR3aa: ASSFNYEQY
abundance: .; v_gene: TRBV9; j_gene: TRBJ2-1; CDR3aa: ASSVEGLPVSSYNEQF
abundance: few; v_gene: TRBV7-9; j_gene: TRBJ1-5; CDR3aa: ASSYINQPQH
abundance: .; v_gene: TRBV28; j_gene: TRBJ1-4; CDR3aa: ASSLGGTVMGKLF
abundance: .; v_gene: TRBV5-6; j_gene: TRBJ1-2; CDR3aa: ASNGQGAFYGYT
abundance: few; v_gene: TRBV9; j_gene: TRBJ2-5; CDR3aa: ASSLRGTIQETQY
abundance: .; v_gene: TRBV27; j_gene: TRBJ2-1; CDR3aa: ASSFQDRVMNEQF
abundance: once; v_gene: TRBV20-1; j_gene: TRBJ2-1; CDR3aa: SASAAGGINEQF
abundance: .; v_gene: TRBV12-3/TRBV12-4; j_gene: TRBJ1-5; CDR3aa: ASMTGQTQPQH
abundance: .; v_gene: TRBV3-1/TRBV3-2; j_gene: TRBJ2-7; CDR3aa: ASSQWDRYEQY
abundance: .; v_gene: TRBV7-8; j_gene: TRBJ2-7; CDR3aa: ASRENRAGYEQY
abundance: .; v_gene: TRBV6-5; j_gene: TRBJ1-5; CDR3aa: ASSRTGDQPQH